This TCR beta chain derives from a study of beta chain features in type 1 diabetes. Study-wide results and caveats: The VDJ junctions of type 1 diabetes patients carried fewer insertions and more deletions.

Of the isolated RNA, all was reverse transcribed, and so the sequenced material was expressed TCRB transcripts. Assay used: immunoSEQ multiplex PCR; TCRdb lists only in-frame clones, some missing. The profile shows some 150,000 clones, about 9.1% of them singletons. The CDR3 loop spans 15 amino acids. Germline CDR1 is SGHRS and CDR2 is YFSETQ. Deletions cut 1 base from V and 2 bases from J, with 12 bases between. Regarding this clone: Its target is unknown.

The sample consisted of central memory CD4+ T cells from blood. The receptor's source is a woman aged 40 to 50 in good health. This chain joins TRBV5-1 and TRBJ2-5; D remains unclear. The CDR3 region is CASSLLGATQETQYF. The DNA of the CDR3 is TGCGCCAGCAGCTTGCTCGGAGCGACGCAAGAGACCCAGTACTTC. Full variable domain (outside the CDR3, taken from reference TRBV5-1 and TRBJ2-5): KAGVTQTPRYLIKTRGQQVTLSCSPISGHRSVSWYQQTPGQGLQFLFEYFSETQRNKGNFPGRFSGRQFSNSRSEMNVSTLELGDSALYLCASSLLGATQETQYFGPGTRLLVL.